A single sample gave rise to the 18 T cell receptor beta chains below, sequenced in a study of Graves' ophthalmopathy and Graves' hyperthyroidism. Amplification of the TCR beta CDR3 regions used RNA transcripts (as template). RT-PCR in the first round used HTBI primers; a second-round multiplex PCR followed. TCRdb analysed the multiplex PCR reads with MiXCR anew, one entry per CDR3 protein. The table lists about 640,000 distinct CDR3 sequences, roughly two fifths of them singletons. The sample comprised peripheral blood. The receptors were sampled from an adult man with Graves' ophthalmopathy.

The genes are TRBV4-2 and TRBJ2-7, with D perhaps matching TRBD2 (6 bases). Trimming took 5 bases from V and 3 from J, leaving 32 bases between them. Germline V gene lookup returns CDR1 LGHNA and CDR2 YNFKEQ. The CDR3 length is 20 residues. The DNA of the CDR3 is TGTGCCAGCAGCTTGGATTCTAGCGAGATACCTTTCATTCAAAACTACGAGCAGTACTTC. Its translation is CASSLDSSEIPFIQNYEQYF.

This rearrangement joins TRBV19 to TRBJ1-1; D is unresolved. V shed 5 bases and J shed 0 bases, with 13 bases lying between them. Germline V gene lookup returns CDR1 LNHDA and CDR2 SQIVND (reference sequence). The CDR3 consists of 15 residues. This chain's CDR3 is CASSPPAGLNTEAFF. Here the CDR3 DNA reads TGTGCCAGTAGTCCCCCGGCAGGCCTGAACACTGAAGCTTTCTTT.

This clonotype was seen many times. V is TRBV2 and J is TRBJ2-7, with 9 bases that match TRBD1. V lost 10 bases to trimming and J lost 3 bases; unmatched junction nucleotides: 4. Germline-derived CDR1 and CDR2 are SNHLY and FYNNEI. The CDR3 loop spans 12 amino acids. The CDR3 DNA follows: TGTGCCACGGGGGGACAGGGCTACGAGCAGTACTTC. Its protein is CATGGQGYEQYF.

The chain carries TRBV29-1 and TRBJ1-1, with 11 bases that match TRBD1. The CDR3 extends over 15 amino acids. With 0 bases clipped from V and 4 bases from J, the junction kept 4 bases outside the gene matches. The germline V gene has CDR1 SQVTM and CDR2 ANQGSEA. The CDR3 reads CSVEDGGTGGTEAFF. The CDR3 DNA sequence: TGCAGCGTTGAAGATGGAGGGACAGGGGGCACTGAAGCTTTCTTT.

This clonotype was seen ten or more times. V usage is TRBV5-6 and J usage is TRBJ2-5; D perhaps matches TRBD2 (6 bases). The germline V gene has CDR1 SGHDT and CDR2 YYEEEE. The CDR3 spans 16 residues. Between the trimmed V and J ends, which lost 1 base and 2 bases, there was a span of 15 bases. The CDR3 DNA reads TGTGCCAGCAGCTTGCGTCTAGCGTGGGAACAAGAGACCCAGTACTTC. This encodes CASSLRLAWEQETQYF.

CDR3 sequence reads: CASSLGRAINEKLFF. In DNA form, the CDR3 reads TGCGCCAGCAGCTTAGGCCGGGCTATTAACGAAAAACTGTTTTTT. The rearrangement joins TRBV5-1 to TRBJ1-4; D is unclear. V lost 2 bases to trimming and J lost 8 bases, with 16 bases between them. CDR1 and CDR2 (germline): SGHRS, YFSETQ. The CDR3 runs 15 residues. Looking up the rest from reference TRBV5-1 and TRBJ1-4 gives the full variable domain: KAGVTQTPRYLIKTRGQQVTLSCSPISGHRSVSWYQQTPGQGLQFLFEYFSETQRNKGNFPGRFSGRQFSNSRSEMNVSTLELGDSALYLCASSLGRAINEKLFFGSGTQLSVL.

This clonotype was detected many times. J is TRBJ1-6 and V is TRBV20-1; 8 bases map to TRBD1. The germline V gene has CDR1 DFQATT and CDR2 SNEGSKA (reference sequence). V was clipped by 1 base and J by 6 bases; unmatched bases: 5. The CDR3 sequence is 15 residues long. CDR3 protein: CSARARTGFNSPLHF. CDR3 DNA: TGCAGTGCTAGAGCCCGGACAGGGTTTAATTCACCCCTCCACTTT.

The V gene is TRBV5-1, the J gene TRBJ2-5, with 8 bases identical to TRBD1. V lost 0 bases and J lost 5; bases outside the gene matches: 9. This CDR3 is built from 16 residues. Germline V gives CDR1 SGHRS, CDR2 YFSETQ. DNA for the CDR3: TGCGCCAGCAGCTTGGGAGGACAGGGTCCATCGGAGACCCAGTACTTC. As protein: CASSLGGQGPSETQYF.

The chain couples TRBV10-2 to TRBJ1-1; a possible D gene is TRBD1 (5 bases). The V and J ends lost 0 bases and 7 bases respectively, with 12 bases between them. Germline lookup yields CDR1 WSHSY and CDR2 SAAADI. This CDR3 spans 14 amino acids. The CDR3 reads CASSESRGVVEAFF. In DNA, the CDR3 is TGCGCCAGCAGTGAGTCAAGGGGTGTCGTTGAAGCTTTCTTT.

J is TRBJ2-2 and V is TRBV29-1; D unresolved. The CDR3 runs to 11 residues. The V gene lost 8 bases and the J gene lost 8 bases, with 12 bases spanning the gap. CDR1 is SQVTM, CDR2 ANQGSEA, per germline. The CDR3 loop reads CSTYDLGELFF. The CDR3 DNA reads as TGCAGCACATATGACTTGGGGGAGCTGTTTTTT.

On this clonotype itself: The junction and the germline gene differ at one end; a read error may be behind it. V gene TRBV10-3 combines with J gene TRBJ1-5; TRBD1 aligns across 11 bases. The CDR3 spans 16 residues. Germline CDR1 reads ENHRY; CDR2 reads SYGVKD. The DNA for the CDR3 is TGTGCCAGCAGTGACGCTAGGACAGGGGGCTTGGAGACCCAGCATTTT. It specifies CASSDARTGGLETQHF.

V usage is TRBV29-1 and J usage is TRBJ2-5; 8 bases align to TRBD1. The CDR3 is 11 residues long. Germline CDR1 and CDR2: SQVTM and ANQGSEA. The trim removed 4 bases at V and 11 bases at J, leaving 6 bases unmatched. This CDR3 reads CSVAGTGSQYF. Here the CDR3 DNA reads TGCAGCGTTGCAGGGACAGGTTCGCAGTACTTC.

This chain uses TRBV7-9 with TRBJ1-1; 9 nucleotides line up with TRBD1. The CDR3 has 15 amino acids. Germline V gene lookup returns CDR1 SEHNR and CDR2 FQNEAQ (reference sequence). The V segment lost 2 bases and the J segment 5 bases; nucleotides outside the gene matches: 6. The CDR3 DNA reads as TGTGCCAGCAGCTTACGGACAGGGGCAGGGACTGAAGCTTTCTTT. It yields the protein CASSLRTGAGTEAFF.

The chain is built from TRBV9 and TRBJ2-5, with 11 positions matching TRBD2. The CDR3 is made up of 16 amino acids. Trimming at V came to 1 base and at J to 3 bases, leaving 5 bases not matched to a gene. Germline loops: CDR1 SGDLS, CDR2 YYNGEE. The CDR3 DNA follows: TGTGCCAGCAGCGTACGGTTAGCGGGGGGGAAAGAGACCCAGTACTTC. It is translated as CASSVRLAGGKETQYF.

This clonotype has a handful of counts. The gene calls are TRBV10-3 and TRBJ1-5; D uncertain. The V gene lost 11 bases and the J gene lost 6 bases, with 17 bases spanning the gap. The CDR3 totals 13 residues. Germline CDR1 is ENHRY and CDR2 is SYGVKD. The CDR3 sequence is CAWSLRASQPQHF. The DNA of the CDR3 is TGTGCCTGGAGTCTTAGGGCCAGTCAGCCCCAGCATTTT.

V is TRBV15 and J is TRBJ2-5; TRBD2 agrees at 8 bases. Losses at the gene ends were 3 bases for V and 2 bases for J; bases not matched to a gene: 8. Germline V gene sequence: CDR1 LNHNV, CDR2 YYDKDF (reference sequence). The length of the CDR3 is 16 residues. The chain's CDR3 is CATSSGGGSMQETQYF. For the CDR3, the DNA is TGTGCCACCAGCAGTGGCGGGGGGTCCATGCAAGAGACCCAGTACTTC.

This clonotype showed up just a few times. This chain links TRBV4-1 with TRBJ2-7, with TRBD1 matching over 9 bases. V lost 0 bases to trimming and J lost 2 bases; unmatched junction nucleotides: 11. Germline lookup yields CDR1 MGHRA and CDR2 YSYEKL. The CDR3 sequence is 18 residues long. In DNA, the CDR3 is TGCGCCAGCAGCCAAGATCGCGCGGGACAGGGAGGTACCTACGAGCAGTACTTC. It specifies CASSQDRAGQGGTYEQYF.

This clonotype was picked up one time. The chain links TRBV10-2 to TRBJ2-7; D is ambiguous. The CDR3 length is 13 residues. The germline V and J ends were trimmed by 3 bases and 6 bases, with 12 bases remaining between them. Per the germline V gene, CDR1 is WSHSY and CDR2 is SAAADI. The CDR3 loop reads CASSDSRYGEQYF. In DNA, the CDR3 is TGCGCCAGCAGTGATTCCAGGTACGGCGAGCAGTACTTC.